The clone carrying this T cell receptor beta chain was detected ten times or more. As yet, its antigen is unknown. The data are from a study of T cells in Graves' hyperthyroidism and ophthalmopathy. Regarding the study as a whole: Most clonotypes expanded in thyroid above 0.001 were likewise present in blood.

TCR beta CDR3 regions were amplified from RNA transcripts. Researchers ran a first-round RT-PCR on the TCR CDR3 using the HTBI primer set. TCRdb processed the multiplex PCR reads anew with MiXCR; each CDR3 protein has one entry. The data show hundreds of thousands of distinct CDR3 sequences, about 20% seen once. Diagnosis relied on clinical symptoms, serum thyroxine and TRAb, thyroid ultrasound and orbital computed tomography. CDR3 size: 16 residues. Per germline, CDR1 SGHNT and CDR2 YENEEA. The V segment lost 2 bases and the J segment 3 bases; nucleotides outside the gene matches: 9. The sequenced sample consisted of blood. The V gene is TRBV11-3, the J gene TRBJ2-7, with TRBD2 matching 8 bases. The source is a man aged 25 to 40 with Graves' ophthalmopathy. CDR3 coding DNA: TGTGCCAGCAGCTTAAGAGTAGCGGGATTGCACTACGAGCAGTACTTC. Its protein is CASSLRVAGLHYEQYF.